This TCR beta chain emerged from a study of breast tumors, draining lymph nodes, adjacent tissues (dated by TCRdb to about 2016). For context, the study as a whole: In breast cancer patients, the study compared the TCR beta repertoires of tumor, adjacent nontumor tissue and axillary lymph nodes. The study aimed to assess the relationships and possible T-cell exchange between tumor, surrounding tissue and draining lymph node repertoires in human breast cancer.

In its sample, this clonotype was seen a few times. Its antigen is unknown. There are no base qualities to consult, and no much larger clone falls within one base. Overall results and qualifications from the work: Rather than being directly demonstrated, the conclusion that tumor T cells originate in lymph nodes was presented as consistent with a hypothesis. T-cell repertoire diversity in tumors was found to be lower than in lymph nodes but higher than in nontumor tissue, and preferential V and J gene usage was observed. In luminal-like breast cancer, tumor and nontumor tissue repertoires resembled each other significantly more than in basal-like breast cancer. The data were judged consistent with most tumor T cells deriving from the lymph node and then expanding within tumor tissue.

Deletion took 4 bases off V and 6 bases off J, with a span of 16 bases between the germline ends. Including the terminal cysteine and phenylalanine, the CDR3 comprises 14 residues. CDR3 DNA is the only sequence kept; it has 42 bases, read in frame from the first base. Sequences SGDLS (CDR1) and YYNGEE (CDR2) are obtained from the germline V gene. The axillary draining lymph nodes of breast cancer patients were the source of the lymph node samples. TCRdb shows the sequencer as Illumina HiSeq 2000. TCR beta chain libraries were generated by multiplex PCR amplification. The amplified TCR beta chain products were analyzed by high-throughput sequencing. The public reads were quality trimmed at Q25 with fastp and then assembled into clones with MiXCR by TCRdb, keeping productive beta chains. Records with the same CDR3 protein are collapsed into one entry carrying the most frequent genes and DNA. Here the sample has 160,000 or so distinct CDR3 sequences; 30% to 35% occur a single time. 3.8% of the sample comes from the top ten.

The sequenced sample consisted of axillary lymph node tissue. The sequence was obtained from a female donor with breast cancer. Some clones in this sample may be carry-over from other donors' samples. The rearranged segments are TRBV9 and TRBJ1-1; a tentative D match to TRBD1 spans 5 bases. Here is the DNA: TGTGCCAGCAGCCCAGTGGAGGGGAGGTCTGAAGCTTTCTTT. It codes for CASSPVEGRSEAFF.